This T cell receptor (beta chain) was recovered during a study of shared clonotypes between healthy human individuals. A note on this clone: What it recognizes is unknown.

Overall study results and limits: Clonotype sharing across donors was expected to vary with sequencing depth.

All donors qualified as healthy HIV-negative adults and had experienced no recent acute infections or vaccinations. Trimming took 5 bases from V and 11 from J, leaving 15 bases between them. CDR1 and CDR2 (germline): SEHNR, FQNEAQ (reference sequence). This CDR3 is 12 amino acids long. Method: immunoSEQ multiplex PCR; TCRdb's copy keeps in-frame clones and lacks some. The data show fewer than 600,000 clones, 79% seen once. The V call is TRBV7-9, the J call TRBJ1-1; D not certain. Sequencing was carried out using PBMCs. The clonotype comes from a middle-aged woman in good health. Some clones in this sample may be carry-over from other donors' samples. The CDR3 DNA reads TGTGCCAGCAGCCCCACAGACCGCGAGGCTTTCTTT. This gives the protein CASSPTDREAFF.